These 7 T cell receptor beta chains originate from one sample sequenced in a study of T cell changes during pregnancy in multiple sclerosis. TCRdb keeps only in-frame clones here, not all; method: immunoSEQ multiplex PCR. The sample has 70,000 to 100,000 clones; approximately 95% are singletons. Sample: peripheral blood, taken in the first trimester of pregnancy. The receptors derive from a female donor with multiple sclerosis, enrolled in a pregnancy study.

The CDR3 spells CASSEALRGRIYEQYF. The CDR3 nucleotides read TGTGCCAGCAGTGAAGCGCTACGGGGTCGCATATACGAGCAGTACTTC. This chain joins TRBV6-1 and TRBJ2-7; D possibly corresponds to TRBD2 (5 bases). With 0 bases removed from V and 4 bases from J, the gap between germline ends came to 16 bases. Germline CDR1 reads MNHNS; CDR2 reads SASEGT. This CDR3 spans 16 amino acids.

The J gene is TRBJ1-5, the V gene TRBV4-2; no firm D call. Germline CDR1 reads LGHNA; CDR2 reads YNFKEQ. Trimming removed 0 bases from V and 6 bases from J, with 9 bases in between. The CDR3 contains 14 residues. The CDR3 sequence: CASSQDLLAQPQHF. The CDR3 nucleotides are TGTGCCAGCAGCCAAGATCTCTTGGCTCAGCCCCAGCATTTT.

The chain uses TRBV7-3 and TRBJ1-2; perhaps TRBD1 as D (6 bases). CDR1 is SGHTA and CDR2 is FQGTGA in the germline V gene. The CDR3 totals 13 residues. V lost 1 base and J 5 bases, leaving 8 bases between the germline ends. Here the CDR3 DNA reads TGTGCCAGCAGCTTAAACAGGGATTATGGCTACACCTTC. Translation: CASSLNRDYGYTF.

The chain joins TRBV6-4 to TRBJ2-1, with a possible D match to TRBD2 (6 bases). This CDR3 has 14 residues. The germline CDR1 and CDR2 sequences are MRHNA and SNTAGT. The V end was cut by 4 bases, the J end by 4 bases, with 11 bases between. DNA of the CDR3: TGTGCCAGCAGTGTATTTAGCGGTTACAATGAGCAGTTCTTC. Encoded protein: CASSVFSGYNEQFF.

This chain uses TRBV30 with TRBJ1-2, with D possibly being TRBD1 (6 bases). Germline CDR1 reads GTSNPN; CDR2 reads SVGIG (reference sequence). CDR3 length equals 14 residues. The V gene lost 4 bases and the J gene lost 3 bases, with 15 bases spanning the gap. This CDR3 reads CAWKRGAPHYGYTF. In DNA, the CDR3 is TGTGCCTGGAAGCGGGGGGCACCCCACTATGGCTACACCTTC.

This clone was found once. The V gene is TRBV7-3, the J gene TRBJ2-1; 9 nucleotides line up with TRBD2. CDR1 is SGHTA and CDR2 is FQGTGA in the germline V gene. There are 15 residues in the CDR3. V trimming: 1 base; J trimming: 9 bases; junction bases outside the gene matches: 7. In DNA, the CDR3 is TGTGCCAGCAGCTTAAGCGGGGGGGCCGGAGCTGAGCAGTTCTTC. This codes for CASSLSGGAGAEQFF.

This chain uses TRBV2 with TRBJ2-1; D remains unclear. Germline V gene sequence: CDR1 SNHLY, CDR2 FYNNEI. CDR3 size: 12 residues. Trimming stripped 11 bases from V and 5 bases from J, with 13 bases between. Here the CDR3 reads CARRARNNEQFF. CDR3 in DNA: TGTGCCCGACGTGCGAGGAACAATGAGCAGTTCTTC.